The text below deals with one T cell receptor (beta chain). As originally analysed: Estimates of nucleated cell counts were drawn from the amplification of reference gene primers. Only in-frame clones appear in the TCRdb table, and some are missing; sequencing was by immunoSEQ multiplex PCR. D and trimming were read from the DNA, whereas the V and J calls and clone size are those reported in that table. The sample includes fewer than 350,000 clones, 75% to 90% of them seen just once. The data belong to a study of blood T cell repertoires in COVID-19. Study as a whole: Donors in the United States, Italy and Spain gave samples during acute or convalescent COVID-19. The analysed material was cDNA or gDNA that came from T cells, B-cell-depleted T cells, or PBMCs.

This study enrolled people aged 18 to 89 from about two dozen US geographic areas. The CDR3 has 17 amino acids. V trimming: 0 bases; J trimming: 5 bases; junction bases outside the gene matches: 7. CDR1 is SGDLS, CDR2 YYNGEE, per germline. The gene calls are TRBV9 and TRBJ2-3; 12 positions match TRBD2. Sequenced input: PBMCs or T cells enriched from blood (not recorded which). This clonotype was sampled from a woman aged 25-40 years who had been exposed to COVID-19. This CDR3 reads CASSVALAGGREDTQYF. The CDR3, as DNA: TGTGCCAGCAGCGTAGCGCTAGCGGGGGGGCGAGAAGATACGCAGTATTTT.